A selection of T cell receptor beta chains follows, all from one sample in a study of T-cell memory formation after mild COVID-19. Each CDR3 protein is one row after TCRdb ran MiXCR on the 5' RACE reads. The sample has under 550,000 distinct CDR3 sequences, 18% seen once; the top ten hold more than 9%. Material for sequencing was PBMCs or a T cell subset sorted from them (not recorded which). These TCRs come from an adult woman who had mild COVID-19 (a few samples of this study predate the infection). Cell type and time point are not known. Both conserved end residues are part of each CDR3. A D gene is named only where the DNA matches it firmly. The listing skips clone size in some rows; elsewhere it reads once, few, many or a size class.

clone size,D gene,V gene,J gene,CDR3 DNA,CDR3 protein
few,.,TRBV18,TRBJ2-2,TGTGCCAGCTCACCACGAACCACCGGGGAGCTGTTTTTT,CASSPRTTGELFF
few,TRBD1,TRBV2,TRBJ2-5,TGTGCCAGCAGGCCGACAGGGGCTACACAAGAGACCCAGTACTTC,CASRPTGATQETQYF
many,.,TRBV15,TRBJ2-1,TGTGCCACCAGCAGACTAGACGTTCAGCAGTTCTTC,CATSRLDVQQFF
few,TRBD2,TRBV10-3,TRBJ2-1,TGTGCCATCAGTGAGGACGGGAGGTACAATGAGCAGTTCTTC,CAISEDGRYNEQFF
few,TRBD2,TRBV7-9,TRBJ2-3,TGTGCCAGCAGCGAGAGTAGCGGGAGTGATACGCAGTATTTT,CASSESSGSDTQYF
few,.,TRBV9,TRBJ2-1,TGTGCCAGCAGTCCCCAGGGGTCGGTGTACAATGAGCAGTTCTTC,CASSPQGSVYNEQFF
few,TRBD2,TRBV24-1,TRBJ2-5,TGTGCCACCTGCGGGGGGGCTGGCCAAGAGACCCAGTACTTC,CATCGGAGQETQYF
few,TRBD2,TRBV7-2,TRBJ2-5,TGTGCCAGCAGCTCGGGACTAGCGGGGGAACCGCAAGAGACCCAGTACTTC,CASSSGLAGEPQETQYF
.,.,TRBV14,TRBJ2-1,TGTGCCAGCAGCCAAGCCTTCAATGAGCAGTTCTTC,CASSQAFNEQFF
.,.,TRBV4-3,TRBJ2-7,TGCGCCAGCAGCACACCGGGGGTAAAGGGCTCCTACGAGCAGTACTTC,CASSTPGVKGSYEQYF
few,.,TRBV7-6,TRBJ2-7,TGTGCCAGCAGCTTAGGCCCAGGGGAGTACGAGCAGTACTTC,CASSLGPGEYEQYF
.,.,TRBV7-2,TRBJ2-1,TGTGCCAGCAGCTTAGTATCCGGTGGTCCGGCCTACAATGAGCAGTTCTTC,CASSLVSGGPAYNEQFF
few,.,TRBV7-6,TRBJ2-7,TGTGCCAGCAGCTTTCGGGACTGGGCAGAAACCTACGAGCAGTACTTC,CASSFRDWAETYEQYF
.,TRBD1,TRBV20-1,TRBJ2-1,TGCAGTGCTAGAGATAGGGAGACAGGGCGGTTTGAGCAGTTCTTC,CSARDRETGRFEQFF
few,.,TRBV7-2,TRBJ1-2,TGTGCCAGCAGCTTAGGGGCAGGGGCCTCTAACTATGGCTACACCTTC,CASSLGAGASNYGYTF
few,TRBD2,TRBV7-9,TRBJ2-1,TGTGCCAGCAGCGCAGCGGGGGACAATGAGCAGTTCTTC,CASSAAGDNEQFF
few,.,TRBV7-6,TRBJ2-1,TGTGCCAGCAGCTTGAACTTCAGGGTCTCCTACAATGAGCAGTTCTTC,CASSLNFRVSYNEQFF
few,.,TRBV7-9,TRBJ1-5,TGTGCCAGCAGCTTAGCATCGGGGGCGAATCAGCCCCAGCATTTT,CASSLASGANQPQHF
.,TRBD2,TRBV10-3,TRBJ2-3,TGTGCCATCAGTGAGTCTAGGCTAGCGGGAAATGCAGATACGCAGTATTTT,CAISESRLAGNADTQYF
.,TRBD1,TRBV4-1,TRBJ1-2,TGCGCCAGCAGCCGTTGGCGACAGGGAGAGATCTATGGCTACACCTTC,CASSRWRQGEIYGYTF
.,TRBD1,TRBV7-3,TRBJ1-6,TGTGCCAGCAGCTTATCCGGGACAGGGAATTCACCCCTCCACTTT,CASSLSGTGNSPLHF
.,TRBD1,TRBV29-1,TRBJ1-5,TGCAGCGTCCGGACAGGGGGCAATCAGCCCCAGCATTTT,CSVRTGGNQPQHF
.,TRBD2,TRBV3-1,TRBJ2-4,TGTGCCAGCAGCCAAACGCGGGAGTTTAAAAACATTCAGTACTTC,CASSQTREFKNIQYF
few,.,TRBV7-4,TRBJ2-7,TGTGCCAGCAATCCCCCAACACAGCAGTACTTC,CASNPPTQQYF
few,.,TRBV20-1,TRBJ2-7,TGCAGTGCTAGAGATAGTCGGGGGACAGACCTGACCTTC,CSARDSRGTDLTF
.,.,TRBV14,TRBJ2-1,TGTGCCAGCAGCCAAGCCGGATGGGGGCCTTCGGATGAGCAGTTCTTC,CASSQAGWGPSDEQFF
.,.,TRBV27,TRBJ2-3,TGTGCCAGCAACCCTCGACTTACTAGCACAGATACGCAGTATTTT,CASNPRLTSTDTQYF
.,.,TRBV5-5,TRBJ2-7,TGTGCCAGCAGCTTGGTTTTGGGTGTCCTCTACGAGCAGTACTTC,CASSLVLGVLYEQYF
few,.,TRBV29-1,TRBJ1-5,TGCAGCGTTGAAGATGGGAGCGGGAATCAGCCCCAGCATTTT,CSVEDGSGNQPQHF
many,.,TRBV12-3/TRBV12-4,TRBJ1-2,TGTGCCAGCAGTTCTCAGATGGGGATAGATGGCTACACCTTC,CASSSQMGIDGYTF
few,TRBD2,TRBV30,TRBJ2-5,TGTGCCTGGAGTGTACTGCGGGGGGTCCTTGAGACCCAGTACTTC,CAWSVLRGVLETQYF
.,.,TRBV12-3/TRBV12-4,TRBJ2-5,TGTGCCAGCAGTTTCGTTGGGGGTCCCCAAGAGACCCAGTACTTC,CASSFVGGPQETQYF
.,TRBD1,TRBV4-1,TRBJ1-2,TGCGCCAGCAGCCAAGGGAGGGGGCTCGGCTATGGCTACACCTTC,CASSQGRGLGYGYTF
.,.,TRBV7-2,TRBJ1-3,TGTGCCAGCAGCCGGGAGAGGACTTCTTCCACCGGAAACACCATATATTTT,CASSRERTSSTGNTIYF